The sequence of this T cell receptor beta chain was determined in a study of regulatory T cells in long-lasting Graves disease. Notes on the study in general: Persistent Graves' cases showed lower TCR diversity than newly diagnosed cases.

Time point defined: newly diagnosed GD, antithyroid drugs for less than 3 months. Isolated PBMC RNA provided the starting material for the TCR library. Concerning this clonotype itself: Its target is not known.

HTBI primers from iRepertoire and Arm-PCR of CDR3 regions yielded the TCR beta libraries. One entry per CDR3 protein results from TCRdb running MiXCR on the multiplex PCR reads. The sample consists of a few hundred thousand distinct CDR3 sequences, about 10% of them appearing once. With V trimmed by 5 bases and J by 4 bases, 13 bases remained unmatched. The CDR3 totals 16 residues. Germline V gives CDR1 SGHTA, CDR2 FQGTGA. The sample was also linked to a second study, of T cells in Graves' hyperthyroidism and ophthalmopathy. From that paper: A 13 V-J signature model discriminated ophthalmopathy versus stable hyperthyroidism.

The chain carries TRBV7-3 and TRBJ2-5; 7 bases are shared with TRBD1. The sequences come from peripheral blood mononuclear cells (PBMCs), collected at new diagnosis, from a patient treated with antithyroid drugs. This TCR derives from a woman younger than 30 with Graves disease. The CDR3 reads CASSLAVGAGGETQYF. CDR3 coding DNA: TGTGCCAGCAGCCTAGCTGTGGGGGCAGGGGGAGAGACCCAGTACTTC.